Presented here are 27 T cell receptor beta chains from one specimen sequenced in a study of shared clonotypes between healthy human individuals. Here immunoSEQ multiplex PCR was the method, and the copy in TCRdb shows in-frame clones only, minus some. Of hundreds of thousands of clones in the sample, around 97% were seen once. The sequencing input was naive CD4+ T cells sorted from blood. Subset of the sample: CD45RA+ positively selected. The receptor source for this set is a woman under 40 in good health.

This clone was observed once. This chain joins TRBV15 and TRBJ1-4; D is perhaps TRBD1 (6 bases). V lost 1 base and J lost 1, with 10 bases in between. CDR3 size: 16 residues. Germline V lookup: CDR1 LNHNV, CDR2 YYDKDF (reference sequence). Here the CDR3 reads CATSRATGLTNEKLFF. CDR3 DNA: TGTGCCACCAGCAGAGCTACAGGGTTAACTAATGAAAAACTGTTTTTT. Together with reference TRBV15 and TRBJ1-4, the CDR3 gives the full variable domain: DAMVIQNPRYQVTQFGKPVTLSCSQTLNHNVMYWYQQKSSQAPKLLFHYYDKDFNNEADTPDNFQSRRPNTSFCFLDIRSPGLGDTAMYLCATSRATGLTNEKLFFGSGTQLSVL.

The chain is built from TRBV28 and TRBJ2-1; TRBD1 aligns across 9 bases. After removal of 4 bases from V and 2 bases from J, the junction contained 6 bases not matched to a gene. Germline V lookup: CDR1 MDHEN, CDR2 SYDVKM. The CDR3 is 16 amino acids. The CDR3 reads CASSSGTGIAYNEQFF. DNA for the CDR3: TGTGCCAGCAGTTCGGGGACAGGGATCGCCTACAATGAGCAGTTCTTC. The full variable domain, rest sourced from reference TRBV28 and TRBJ2-1, is DVKVTQSSRYLVKRTGEKVFLECVQDMDHENMFWYRQDPGLGLRLIYFSYDVKMKEKGDIPEGYSVSREKKERFSLILESASTNQTSMYLCASSSGTGIAYNEQFFGPGTRLTVL.

The chain employs TRBV19 and TRBJ2-4; TRBD2 matches 9 bases. The CDR3 extends over 17 amino acids. CDR1 and CDR2 from the germline V gene are LNHDA and SQIVND (reference sequence). V dropped 3 bases and J dropped 1; count of bases not matched to a gene: 7. CDR3 sequence (DNA): TGTGCCAGTAGTATTCTGGGACTAGCAGACGCCAAAAACATTCAGTACTTC. Its translation is CASSILGLADAKNIQYF.

In regard to this clone: The identical CDR3 is also encoded by other nucleotide sequences in the sample. This chain connects TRBV5-1 to TRBJ1-1; D unclear. Looked up from germline, CDR1 is SGHRS and CDR2 is YFSETQ. Trimming shortened V by 2 bases and J by 1 base, and 3 bases separated the two germline ends. This CDR3 has 12 residues. Here the CDR3 reads CASSFGNTEAFF. The CDR3 DNA reads as TGCGCCAGCAGCTTCGGGAACACTGAAGCTTTCTTT.

The chain uses TRBV15 and TRBJ1-5, with 7 bases matching TRBD1. V dropped 10 bases and J dropped 0; count of bases not matched to a gene: 15. CDR1 is LNHNV, CDR2 YYDKDF, per germline (reference sequence). This CDR3 comprises 17 residues. The CDR3 here is CAIIHGTAQVSNQPQHF. CDR3 sequence (DNA): TGTGCCATCATTCACGGGACAGCCCAAGTTAGCAATCAGCCCCAGCATTTT.

A word on this clone: This same CDR3 is encoded by further DNA sequences in the sample. This chain uses TRBV18 with TRBJ1-5; D may be TRBD1 (5 bases). In germline, CDR1 is KGHSH, CDR2 LQKENI. V lost 1 base to trimming and J lost 2 bases, with 9 bases between them. CDR3 length: 15 amino acids. The CDR3 here is CASSPRGVGNQPQHF. The CDR3 DNA reads as TGTGCCAGCTCACCACGGGGGGTTGGCAATCAGCCCCAGCATTTT.

The chain has TRBV4-1 and TRBJ1-2, with TRBD1 matching over 9 bases. The CDR3 totals 17 residues. The J segment lost 3 bases and the V segment lost 1 base, leaving 9 bases of the junction unmatched. The germline gives CDR1 MGHRA, CDR2 YSYEKL. CDR3 in DNA: TGCGCCAGCAGCCAAGTAGGGACAGGGCGAACCCACTATGGCTACACCTTC. Translated: CASSQVGTGRTHYGYTF.

V is TRBV28 and J is TRBJ1-5, with D possibly TRBD1 on 5 matching bases. CDR3 size: 19 residues. V lost 5 bases and J lost 4, with 27 bases in between. The V gene's germline CDR1 is MDHEN and CDR2 SYDVKM. The CDR3 spells CASSPTDTLDSPQNQPQHF. DNA of the CDR3: TGTGCCAGCAGTCCCACGGACACACTCGACAGCCCTCAAAATCAGCCCCAGCATTTT.

The J gene is TRBJ1-5, the V gene TRBV28; D might be TRBD1 (6 bases). Germline CDR1 reads MDHEN; CDR2 reads SYDVKM. The CDR3 spans 17 residues. The germline V and J ends were trimmed by 6 bases and 0 bases, with 18 bases remaining between them. This CDR3 reads CASREGGTKYSNQPQHF. As DNA, the CDR3 is TGTGCCAGCAGGGAAGGGGGGACAAAGTATAGCAATCAGCCCCAGCATTTT.

The rearrangement links TRBV5-1 to TRBJ2-1; 7 bases agree with TRBD2. CDR1 SGHRS and CDR2 YFSETQ come from the germline V gene. Trimming cost V 4 bases and J 7 bases; bases outside gene matches: 14. CDR3 length equals 16 residues. The CDR3 DNA reads as TGCGCCAGCAGCCCCGGCCTAGCGGAGGTAGTTAATGAGCAGTTCTTC. Amino acid sequence: CASSPGLAEVVNEQFF.

This clone was counted a single time. The V gene is TRBV5-1, the J gene TRBJ2-1, with D perhaps assigned TRBD1 or TRBD2 (5 bases each). CDR1 SGHRS and CDR2 YFSETQ come from the germline V gene. Deletions cut 2 bases from V and 2 bases from J, with 11 bases between. CDR3 length: 15 residues. The CDR3 sequence is CASSFLWDAYNEQFF. CDR3 coding DNA: TGCGCCAGCAGCTTTCTGTGGGACGCCTACAATGAGCAGTTCTTC.

The rearrangement uses TRBV28 and TRBJ2-7; 9 nucleotides agree with TRBD1. Germline V lookup: CDR1 MDHEN, CDR2 SYDVKM. V lost 7 bases to trimming and J lost 2 bases; unmatched junction nucleotides: 6. This CDR3 is built from 14 residues. The CDR3: CASNGQGTPYEQYF. In DNA, the CDR3 is TGTGCCAGCAACGGACAGGGGACTCCCTACGAGCAGTACTTC.

This clone has only one observation. CDR3 DNA sequence: TGCGCCAGCAGCTTGAGGGGGACTAGCGGGACGAACACCGGGGAGCTGTTTTTT. Translation gives CASSLRGTSGTNTGELFF. The chain has TRBV5-1 and TRBJ2-2; 13 bases fit TRBD2. Unmatched junction bases numbered 3, after V lost 1 base and J lost 0 bases. The CDR3 runs 18 residues. Per the germline V gene, CDR1 is SGHRS and CDR2 is YFSETQ.

The chain carries TRBV7-9 and TRBJ1-1; no firm D call. In germline, CDR1 is SEHNR, CDR2 FQNEAQ (reference sequence). The V gene lost 4 bases and the J gene lost 7 bases, with 19 bases spanning the gap. There are 15 residues in the CDR3. The CDR3: CASSSMKGGSYEAFF. The DNA of the CDR3 is TGTGCCAGCAGCTCCATGAAGGGAGGGAGCTATGAAGCTTTCTTT.

This clone came up once. The CDR3 protein is CASSSSDSIYGYTF. For the CDR3, the DNA is TGCGCCAGCAGCTCGTCGGACAGCATCTATGGCTACACCTTC. This chain joins TRBV5-1 and TRBJ1-2; D is possibly TRBD1 (6 bases). The CDR3 has 14 amino acids. Trimming took 3 bases from V and 4 from J, leaving 13 bases between them. From germline, CDR1 is SGHRS and CDR2 YFSETQ.

The CDR3 nucleotides read TGCGCCAGCAGCCAAGGAATCCTAGAGATCTACGAGCAGTACTTC. This gives the protein CASSQGILEIYEQYF. V usage is TRBV4-1 and J usage is TRBJ2-7; D unresolved. Trimming stripped 1 base from V and 3 bases from J, with 13 bases between. Germline V CDR1 and CDR2: MGHRA, YSYEKL. There are 15 residues in the CDR3.

The chain employs TRBV5-1 and TRBJ2-5; TRBD1 might be the D (6 bases). The end of the DNA fits TRBJ2-7 better, so the J call may be wrong. Germline V gene lookup returns CDR1 SGHRS and CDR2 YFSETQ. The CDR3 extends over 13 amino acids. In DNA form, the CDR3 reads TGCGCCAGCAGCCCCACAGGGCTCTACGAGCAGTACTTC. The encoded protein is CASSPTGLYEQYF.

This clone was observed a single time. The rearrangement links TRBV28 to TRBJ1-6, with 10 bases matching TRBD1. Germline V gene lookup returns CDR1 MDHEN and CDR2 SYDVKM. Germline trimming cut 6 bases from V and 1 base from J; bases unmatched to any gene: 6. This CDR3 is 17 amino acids long. The CDR3 loop is CASRPTGGASYNSPLHF. Here the CDR3 DNA reads TGTGCCAGCAGGCCGACAGGGGGCGCTTCCTATAATTCACCCCTCCACTTT.

J is TRBJ1-1 and V is TRBV28, with D uncertain. The CDR3 extends over 13 amino acids. V was clipped by 2 bases and J by 11 bases, with 15 bases between them. CDR1 is MDHEN, CDR2 SYDVKM, per germline. Written as DNA, the CDR3 is TGTGCCAGCAGTTTAGTTCACGGCTTTGCGGCTTTCTTT. This encodes CASSLVHGFAAFF.

In its sample, this clone was seen once. The rearrangement links TRBV18 to TRBJ2-6; D remains unclear. Between the trimmed V and J ends, which lost 3 bases and 4 bases, there was a span of 10 bases. Germline V gives CDR1 KGHSH, CDR2 LQKENI. The CDR3 loop spans 15 amino acids. The CDR3 nucleotides read TGTGCCAGCTCACCCGTACTTGCAGGGGCCAACGTCCTGACTTTC. This sequence encodes CASSPVLAGANVLTF.

The gene calls are TRBV6-5 and TRBJ2-5; D perhaps matches TRBD2 (6 bases). The DNA end is a closer match to TRBJ2-7, so the J assignment may be wrong. The length of the CDR3 is 15 residues. From germline, CDR1 is MNHEY and CDR2 SVGAGI. This CDR3 reads CASSQDGTSTYEQYF. In DNA form, the CDR3 reads TGTGCCAGCAGCCAAGACGGAACTAGCACCTACGAGCAGTACTTC.

This chain joins TRBV5-1 and TRBJ2-7, with 11 bases that match TRBD2. Trimming removed 0 bases from V and 3 bases from J; junction bases left unmatched: 2. The CDR3 has 15 residues. The germline V gene has CDR1 SGHRS and CDR2 YFSETQ. CDR3: CASSLEGTSGYEQYF. The CDR3 DNA follows: TGCGCCAGCAGCTTGGAAGGGACTAGCGGCTACGAGCAGTACTTC. The complete variable domain, with remaining parts taken from reference TRBV5-1 and TRBJ2-7, reads KAGVTQTPRYLIKTRGQQVTLSCSPISGHRSVSWYQQTPGQGLQFLFEYFSETQRNKGNFPGRFSGRQFSNSRSEMNVSTLELGDSALYLCASSLEGTSGYEQYFGPGTRLTVT.

The count of this clone is one. The gene calls are TRBV5-4 and TRBJ2-5; 7 bases map to TRBD2. The CDR3 sequence is 16 residues long. Germline CDR1 is SGHNT and CDR2 is YYREEE (reference sequence). Unmatched junction bases numbered 9, after V lost 0 bases and J lost 4 bases. CDR3 region: CASSLAGLLLGETQYF. The CDR3 nucleotides read TGTGCCAGCAGCTTGGCGGGACTACTTTTAGGAGAGACCCAGTACTTC.

The CDR3 nucleotides are TGTGCCAGCAGCTTGGCGTTTGGGGCGTATGGCTACACCTTC. As protein: CASSLAFGAYGYTF. V and J are TRBV5-4 and TRBJ1-2; a possible D gene is TRBD1 (5 bases). Germline V gene data show CDR1 as SGHNT and CDR2 as YYREEE (reference sequence). The CDR3 is 14 residues long. V was cut by 0 bases and J by 5 bases, with 11 bases left in between.

Note on this clone: This CDR3 is also generated by other DNA sequences in the sample. The chain joins TRBV27 to TRBJ2-5; D might be TRBD1 (6 bases). Trimming took 0 bases from V and 7 from J, leaving 18 bases between them. The CDR3 has 16 amino acids. Germline V gene data show CDR1 as MNHEY and CDR2 as SMNVEV (reference sequence). The CDR3 sequence: CASSLSPQTGRVTQYF. As DNA, the CDR3 is TGTGCCAGCAGTTTATCCCCGCAGACAGGAAGGGTGACCCAGTACTTC.

CDR3 nucleotide sequence: TGTGCCAGCAGCTTATCTGGGCAAGAGACCCAGTACTTC. Translating gives CASSLSGQETQYF. The rearrangement joins TRBV7-9 to TRBJ2-5; no clear D. CDR1 is SEHNR, CDR2 FQNEAQ, per germline (reference sequence). Trimming pared 2 bases from V and 2 bases from J, leaving 6 bases between. CDR3 length: 13 amino acids.

The J gene is TRBJ2-1, the V gene TRBV2; maybe TRBD2 (6 bases). The CDR3 is 15 residues long. The germline V and J ends were trimmed by 2 bases and 2 bases, with 10 bases remaining between them. Germline V gene lookup returns CDR1 SNHLY and CDR2 FYNNEI. CDR3 nucleotide sequence: TGTGCCAGCAGTGAAAGGTGGGAGGCCTACAATGAGCAGTTCTTC. This gives the protein CASSERWEAYNEQFF.